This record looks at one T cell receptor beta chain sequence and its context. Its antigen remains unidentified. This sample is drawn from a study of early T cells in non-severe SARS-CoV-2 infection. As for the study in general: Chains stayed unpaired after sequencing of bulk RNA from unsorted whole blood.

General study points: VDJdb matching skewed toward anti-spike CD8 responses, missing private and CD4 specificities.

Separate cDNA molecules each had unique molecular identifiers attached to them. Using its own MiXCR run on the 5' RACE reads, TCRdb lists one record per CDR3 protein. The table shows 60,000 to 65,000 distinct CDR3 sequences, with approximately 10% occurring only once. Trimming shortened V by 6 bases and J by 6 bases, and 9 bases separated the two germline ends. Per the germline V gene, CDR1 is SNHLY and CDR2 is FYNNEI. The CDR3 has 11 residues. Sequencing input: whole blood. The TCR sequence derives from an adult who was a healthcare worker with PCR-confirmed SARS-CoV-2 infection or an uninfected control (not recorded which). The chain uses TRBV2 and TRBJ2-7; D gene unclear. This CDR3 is CASRAVLEQYV. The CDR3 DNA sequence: TGTGCCAGCAGGGCGGTTCTCGAGCAGTACGTC.